This T cell receptor (beta chain) comes out of a study of blood T cell repertoires in COVID-19. About the study: From the United States, Italy and Spain came samples of acute and convalescent COVID-19.

The CDR3 has 15 residues. With 6 bases clipped from V and 0 bases from J, the junction kept 7 bases outside the gene matches. Germline CDR1 and CDR2: SGHVS and FQNEAQ. Across under 25 US areas, participants ranged in age from about 18 to 100 years. Produced via immunoSEQ multiplex PCR; TCRdb's table is partial and in-frame only. The sample shows hundreds of thousands of clones, roughly nine tenths of them seen only once. Sequences were obtained from PBMCs or T cells enriched from blood (not recorded which). This clonotype was sampled from a woman aged 45-59 years in a cohort exposed to, infected with or recovered from COVID-19 (not recorded which). J is TRBJ2-7 and V is TRBV7-8; TRBD1 agrees at 8 bases. The CDR3 sequence is CASSLDRDNSYEQYF. DNA for the CDR3: TGTGCCAGCAGTCTGGACAGGGACAACTCCTACGAGCAGTACTTC.